Sequencing of this T cell receptor beta chain was carried out in a study of T-cell reconstitution after alpha-beta-depleted transplantation in children. Study-level findings and limits: It was reported that alpha-beta T cells came from several hundred expanded graft clones (about two months after transplant).

The TCRbeta library incorporated unique molecular identifiers. Each CDR3 protein gets one entry after TCRdb re-called the PCR reads with MiXCR. The sample yields 90,000 to 120,000 distinct CDR3 sequences, around 6.4% seen once. Germline V lookup: CDR1 DFQATT, CDR2 SNEGSKA (reference sequence). Between the trimmed V and J ends, which lost 6 bases and 0 bases, there was a span of 9 bases. The CDR3 sequence is 13 residues long. There are many counts of this clonotype. Its antigen is still unknown. The TCR sequence derives from a male patient aged 2-10 years who had a stem cell transplant for acute lymphoblastic leukemia, so the T cells may come from the graft donor. The sample was PBMCs, mostly from graft donor cells, taken 360 days after TCRalphabeta/CD19-depleted stem cell transplant. The gene calls are TRBV20-1 and TRBJ1-3, with no clear D. The CDR3 reads CSAEWGSGNTIYF. The CDR3 nucleotides read TGCAGTGCGGAATGGGGCTCTGGAAACACCATATATTTT.